The rows below give T cell receptor beta chains drawn from one sample of a study of sequential checkpoint blockade in melanoma. The method was immunoSEQ multiplex PCR; TCRdb's version includes in-frame clones alone and lacks a portion of them. This sample carries approximately 13,000 clones, approximately 52% of them seen once, and the ten largest clones take roughly 17%. The sequencing here drew on CD8+ T cells sorted from blood (inferred from file names), taken from a patient given nivolumab and ipilimumab in sequence. All receptors come from a human donor with melanoma. Both conserved end residues are part of each CDR3. A D gene is named only where the DNA matches it firmly. A row's size may be missing; if present it is once, few, many or a size class.

CDR3 DNA | CDR3 protein | V gene | clone size | D gene | J gene
TGTGCCAGCAGTTACTCGGACAGAATCAATGAAAAACTGTTTTTT | CASSYSDRINEKLFF | TRBV6-5 | NA | NA | TRBJ1-4
TGTGCCAGCAGTGAATATAAGACAGGTCCCGGGGAGCTGTTTTTT | CASSEYKTGPGELFF | TRBV25-1 | NA | NA | TRBJ2-2
TGTGCCAGCAGTATAGGGACAATTGAATTT | CASSIGTIEF | TRBV28 | medium-sized | NA | TRBJ1-1
TGTGCCACCAGCAGAGAGCCACAGGGTGGTCTCGCTAACTATGGCTACACCTTC | CATSREPQGGLANYGYTF | TRBV15 | NA | NA | TRBJ1-2
TGTGCCAGCAGCAAAGAAAGAGTGGGACAGCCTAGCAATCAGCCCCAGCATTTT | CASSKERVGQPSNQPQHF | TRBV21-1 | NA | NA | TRBJ1-5
TGTGTCAGCAGCTCTCGGACAGGGGGCTTCTACGAGCAGTACTTC | CVSSSRTGGFYEQYF | TRBV28 | NA | TRBD1 | TRBJ2-7
TGTGCCAGCAGCCAAGATAGCTCGATAGCAGGGGGGTCCTACAATGAGCAGTTCTTC | CASSQDSSIAGGSYNEQFF | TRBV4-2 | NA | NA | TRBJ2-1
TGTGCCAGCAGTGAAAACAGATATGGCTACACCTTC | CASSENRYGYTF | TRBV25-1 | few | NA | TRBJ1-2
TGTGCCAGCAGGGATGAACAGCTAGCCAAAAACATTCAGTACTTC | CASRDEQLAKNIQYF | TRBV6-4 | few | NA | TRBJ2-4
TGTGCCAGCAGCCAGAGAGGAAACATCCCAAGTCGAGGCGAGCAGTACTTC | CASSQRGNIPSRGEQYF | TRBV11-3 | NA | NA | TRBJ2-7
TGTGCCAGCAGCTTAGGTACAGGGGGCTCCTACAATGAGCAGTTCTTC | CASSLGTGGSYNEQFF | TRBV7-6 | few | TRBD1 | TRBJ2-1
TGTGCCAGCAGTGACAGGGATATGAATGGCTACACCTTC | CASSDRDMNGYTF | TRBV27 | NA | TRBD1 | TRBJ1-2
TGTGCCAGCAGCTTATGGGGTGGACTAGCGGGGGACAATGAGCAGTTCTTC | CASSLWGGLAGDNEQFF | TRBV7-2 | few | TRBD2 | TRBJ2-1
TGTGCCTGCCGGGCGAGGGATTCCTACGAGCAGTACTTC | CACRARDSYEQYF | TRBV30 | NA | NA | TRBJ2-7
TGTGCCAGCATTCGCCGAGAGAGGGGGGGATACGAGCAGTACTTC | CASIRRERGGYEQYF | TRBV25-1 | NA | NA | TRBJ2-7
TGCGCCAGCAGCCAAGTCCCACCAGGGGGCTTTAACTATGGCTACACCTTC | CASSQVPPGGFNYGYTF | TRBV4-1 | NA | TRBD1 | TRBJ1-2
TGTGCCAGCAGCCATGAGCCTGACTACGAGCAGTACTTC | CASSHEPDYEQYF | TRBV7-8 | medium-sized | NA | TRBJ2-7
TGTGCCAGTAGTATAGATCCCGCTGACAGCTCTGGAAACACCATATATTTT | CASSIDPADSSGNTIYF | TRBV19 | few | NA | TRBJ1-3
TGTGCCAGCCGGTCCCAGCCGCTAGGGCTAGCTAACACCGGGGAGCTGTTTTTT | CASRSQPLGLANTGELFF | TRBV13 | NA | NA | TRBJ2-2
TGCGCCAGCAGCCAAGTATGGGGGGGGAACACTGAAGCTTTCTTT | CASSQVWGGNTEAFF | TRBV4-1 | few | NA | TRBJ1-1
TGTGCCAGCCACCCGGGGGGCTACTATGGCTACACCTTC | CASHPGGYYGYTF | TRBV27 | NA | NA | TRBJ1-2
TGCGCCAGCAGACCCGGGTCCTCTAATCAGCCCCAGCATTTT | CASRPGSSNQPQHF | TRBV10-2 | NA | NA | TRBJ1-5
TGTGCCAGCAGCCAGATGAACCCGAGCGGGGAGACCCAGTACTTC | CASSQMNPSGETQYF | TRBV7-9 | few | NA | TRBJ2-5
TGTGCCAGCAGCGCTCCCAGGACAGGGGGCACCGGGGAGCTGTTTTTT | CASSAPRTGGTGELFF | TRBV9 | NA | TRBD1 | TRBJ2-2
TGCGCCAGCGACGGGGCAGGGGAACCCCCCCAGCATTTT | CASDGAGEPPQHF | TRBV23-1 | NA | NA | TRBJ1-5
TGTGCCGCACTGGGGGGTCGGTACTATGGCTACACCTTC | CAALGGRYYGYTF | TRBV6-6 | NA | NA | TRBJ1-2
TGCGCCAGCAGCTCTACAGGGAACAGCGAGCAGTACTTC | CASSSTGNSEQYF | TRBV5-1 | once | NA | TRBJ2-7
TGTGCCAGCAGCCCAGGGGCTAGCTCCTACAATGAGCAGTTCTTC | CASSPGASSYNEQFF | TRBV4-2 | NA | NA | TRBJ2-1
TGTGCCACACAACACAGGGATTTCTATGGCTACACCTTC | CATQHRDFYGYTF | TRBV2 | medium-sized | NA | TRBJ1-2
TGTGCCATCGCGGACTGGACTTCCTACAATGAGCAGTTCTTC | CAIADWTSYNEQFF | TRBV6-1 | NA | NA | TRBJ2-1
TGTGCCAGCAGCTTGGCCAACAATGAGCAGTTCTTC | CASSLANNEQFF | TRBV5-6 | NA | NA | TRBJ2-1
TGTGCCAGCAGCTTTTCCGGGACACTATACGAGCAGTACTTC | CASSFSGTLYEQYF | TRBV7-9 | NA | NA | TRBJ2-7
TGTGCCACCAGCCTAGGTCGGGGGACTGAAGCTTTCTTT | CATSLGRGTEAFF | TRBV15 | few | NA | TRBJ1-1
TGTGCCAGCAGTTACGGGGACAGTCACTATGAAAAACTGTTTTTT | CASSYGDSHYEKLFF | TRBV6-5 | NA | TRBD1 | TRBJ1-4
TGTGCCAGCAGCGCGGGGACAGGGGGGTACAATGAGCAGTTCTTC | CASSAGTGGYNEQFF | TRBV9 | few | TRBD1 | TRBJ2-1
TGTGCCAGCAGTGACAGCGGGACAGGGGGCGACACCGGGGAGCTGTTTTTT | CASSDSGTGGDTGELFF | TRBV6-4 | few | TRBD1 | TRBJ2-2
TGTGCCAGCAGTTTAAGGGGGCTCGCCTACGAGCAGTACTTC | CASSLRGLAYEQYF | TRBV6-5 | once | TRBD1 | TRBJ2-7
TGTGCCAGCAGCTTAATAGTGATAGAGAACACTGAAGCTTTCTTT | CASSLIVIENTEAFF | TRBV11-2 | NA | NA | TRBJ1-1
TGTGCTAGTGGCCTTGGGGGGGGATTTTACGAGCAGTACTTC | CASGLGGGFYEQYF | TRBV12-5 | medium-sized | TRBD2 | TRBJ2-7
TGTGCCAGCAGCTTGATAGCGGCAGGCGATACGCAGTATTTT | CASSLIAAGDTQYF | TRBV5-3 | few | NA | TRBJ2-3
TGTGCCACCGGCGGTAGGATTAGAACAGGGAACACTGAAGCTTTCTTT | CATGGRIRTGNTEAFF | TRBV15 | NA | NA | TRBJ1-1
TGTGCCAGCAGCTTCGGTAGGATCCAATCTCACCTCCTTACTATTTACGAGCAGTACTTC | CASSFGRIQSHLLTIYEQYF | TRBV5-4 | NA | NA | TRBJ2-7
TGCAGCGGGCAGACAGGGATCGCCTCCTACGAGCAGTACTTC | CSGQTGIASYEQYF | TRBV29-1 | NA | TRBD1 | TRBJ2-7
TGTGCCAGCAGCGATAGCGGGACTGGCTACACCTTC | CASSDSGTGYTF | TRBV6-6 | NA | NA | TRBJ1-2
TGTGCCAGCGGACTAGCGGGAGGGCCGGACACCGGGGAGCTGTTTTTT | CASGLAGGPDTGELFF | TRBV7-9 | NA | TRBD2 | TRBJ2-2
TGTGCCAGCAGCGATAGGGGGAATGAGCAGTTCTTC | CASSDRGNEQFF | TRBV11-3 | few | NA | TRBJ2-1
TGTGCCAGCAGTGAGGACGGGACAGGGAACGTTTTGGCTGAAGCTTTCTTT | CASSEDGTGNVLAEAFF | TRBV6-1 | NA | TRBD1 | TRBJ1-1
TGCAGCGTCAGGACAGGGGGGACTGAAGCTTTCTTT | CSVRTGGTEAFF | TRBV29-1 | NA | TRBD1 | TRBJ1-1
TGTGCCAGCAGCGTAGAGGGACAGTATAATGAAAAACTGTTTTTT | CASSVEGQYNEKLFF | TRBV9 | NA | TRBD1 | TRBJ1-4
TGTGCCAGCAGCTTCAACTACGAGCAGTACTTC | CASSFNYEQYF | TRBV5-5 | NA | NA | TRBJ2-7
TGTGCCAGCAGCTTTTCAGGGTGGGAGCTGTTTTTT | CASSFSGWELFF | TRBV7-9 | NA | NA | TRBJ2-2
TGTGCCAGCAGGTATTCCCCTCAGGGGGCCTGGGAGACCCAGTACTTC | CASRYSPQGAWETQYF | TRBV27 | NA | TRBD1 | TRBJ2-5
TGTGCCAGCAGCAACTTTCCCGCCCGGGAGCTGTTTTTT | CASSNFPARELFF | TRBV6-5 | NA | NA | TRBJ2-2
TGTGCCAGCAGCCACGGGACAGGCCCCTACGAGCAGTACTTC | CASSHGTGPYEQYF | TRBV14 | NA | TRBD1 | TRBJ2-7
TGTGCCAGCAGTGAAGCTCTGACATTTGGCGCCAATGAGCAGTTCTTC | CASSEALTFGANEQFF | TRBV6-1 | NA | NA | TRBJ2-1